The TCR beta chain under discussion was sequenced for a study of blood T cell repertoires in COVID-19. This CDR3 is built from 13 residues. Germline values: CDR1 SGHTA, CDR2 FQGNSA. Trimming shortened V by 8 bases and J by 5 bases, and 15 bases separated the two germline ends. Sequencing used immunoSEQ multiplex PCR; TCRdb keeps in-frame clones, though not all of them. Of 200,000 or so clones listed, approximately 90% are singletons. This chain connects TRBV7-2 to TRBJ2-5, with D possibly being TRBD2 (6 bases). The sequenced material came from PBMCs or T cells enriched from blood (not recorded which). The TCR comes from a woman in her 30s who had recovered from COVID-19. Here the CDR3 reads CASGRGIRETQYF. CDR3 nucleotides: TGTGCCAGCGGACGGGGGATTAGGGAGACCCAGTACTTC. The full variable domain, rest sourced from reference TRBV7-2 and TRBJ2-5, is GAGVSQSPSNKVTEKGKDVELRCDPISGHTALYWYRQSLGQGLEFLIYFQGNSAPDKSGLPSDRFSAERTGGSVSTLTIQRTQQEDSAVYLCASGRGIRETQYFGPGTRLLVL.